This T cell receptor beta chain was identified in a study of human T cells and chemical hapten exposure listed by TCRdb under 2021. With regard to the full study: For sensitization, 2% DPC in acetone was applied to a roughly 2 cm by roughly 2 cm area of upper inner arm skin. From each blood RNA sample, both TCR alpha and TCR beta chains were sequenced. Blood for TCR sequencing was provided by twenty-nine alopecia patients at one to four time points (pre-sensitization, 2, 6 and 24 weeks). This study followed changes in the peripheral blood TCR repertoire in vivo during primary and secondary sensitization of alopecia patients to the hapten diphenylcyclopropenone (DPC). Blood samples were taken from patients before sensitization (week 0) and at 2, 6 and about 24 weeks after DPC sensitization. Patch testing was performed on the upper back with Finn chambers containing 0.01% DPC, and the patch tests were scored after 6 days according to International Contact Dermatitis Research Group standards. The patient cohort, mostly female, included alopecia areata with under or over 50% scalp involvement, alopecia totalis and alopecia universalis. Throughout the approximately 22-week study period, patients were also given weekly therapeutic DPC doses on the scalp. Libraries were pooled for sequencing, and per-sample TCR yields varied mainly because of small differences in library volumes within the pool.

Libraries were built with RACE. TCRdb records NextSeq 500 as the sequencer. During library preparation, unique molecular identifiers were attached to individual cDNA molecules so that TCRs could be counted quantitatively and reproducibly. The authors' analysis ran thus. The median number of TCRs per sample was roughly 94,000, ranging from roughly 23,224 to 690,600. The Decombinator software suite was used to annotate V, J and CDR3 in the TCR reads. For the PS versus PT1 abundance plots, all samples were subsampled to the same number of TCRs (28,000). TCRs were defined as expanded if absent before sensitization and observed at least eight times at the 2-week time point. TCRdb itself trimmed the public reads at Q25 with fastp, ran MiXCR and retained productive beta chains. Entries that share a CDR3 protein sequence are merged under the most common genes and DNA. TCRdb's processing, not the authors' own work, is the source of the V and J calls. This sample gives approximately 52,000 distinct CDR3 sequences in total; 8.5% to 10% of them show up just once. The leading ten clones occupy about 9.6% of the sample.

Compared with germline, V lacks 5 bases and J lacks 8 bases; bases without a gene match: 12. The germline V gene supplies CDR1 MDHEN and CDR2 SYDVKM. Including the terminal cysteine and phenylalanine, the CDR3 comprises 17 residues. CDR3 DNA only is kept here, 51 bases in frame from base 1. A remark on this clonotype: No cognate antigen has been identified for it. Qualities for individual bases were not recorded, and no much larger clone is one base off.

This specimen's time point label, interpreted: pre-sensitization, week 0. This sample's treatment or condition label indicates: therapeutic diphenylcyclopropenone sensitization with weekly scalp DPC. Unfractionated whole blood was collected in Tempus Blood RNA tubes, and total RNA was extracted from that blood. Blood at each patch-test visit was drawn before the patch test was applied. Eligible patients were aged 18 to 70, diagnosed with alopecia, deemed suitable for DPC therapy, and excluded if pregnant. General study outcomes and caveats: Repeated subsampling changed both the strength of the expansion versus patch-test correlation and the threshold at which that correlation became significant. Because every patient had alopecia, a presumed autoimmune disease, the patients' immune response might differ from that of healthy individuals. The number of TCRs above 1 in 1000 frequency did not change with DPC sensitization; there was no evidence of global repertoire structure alterations. Compared with pre-sensitization or healthy control sets, expanded TCRs formed significantly more large CDR3 similarity clusters, which is consistent with antigen-driven responses. Patch test score was positively correlated with the number of PT1 expanded TCRs, with significance at thresholds 8, 16 and 32 but not at 4.

The rearrangement combines TRBV28 with TRBJ1-6, and 10 junctional nucleotides match TRBD1. This material consisted of whole blood, taken in connection with sensitization to the hapten diphenylcyclopropenone (DPC). This clonotype originated in a woman between 25 and 40 years old with alopecia areata. Some clones in this sample may be carry-over from other donors' samples. The sequence in DNA is TGTGCCAGCAGTGGCCTGCGGGTAGACAGGGGGCATTCACCCCTCCACTTT. Its amino acids are CASSGLRVDRGHSPLHF.